Each of the 17 T cell receptor beta chains below was sequenced from the same sample in a study of neurological immune-mediated disorders. Each CDR3 protein gets one entry after TCRdb re-called the 5' RACE reads with MiXCR. Of 55,000 to 70,000 distinct CDR3 sequences listed, roughly 3.9% were seen once; the top ten hold approximately 1.2%. The specimen was PBMCs. These receptor sequences come from a man aged 30 to 45 with multiple sclerosis.

This clonotype was counted at least ten times. The chain couples TRBV5-1 to TRBJ1-2; D unresolved. Trimming removed 3 bases from V and 7 bases from J, with 22 bases in between. CDR3 length: 16 amino acids. The germline CDR1 and CDR2 sequences are SGHRS and YFSETQ. The CDR3 DNA sequence: TGCGCCAGCAGCTCCACCACCATCGACGGAGGAGGTGGCTACACCTTC. Translated, it gives CASSSTTIDGGGGYTF.

This clonotype was counted at least ten times. This chain joins TRBV20-1 and TRBJ2-7; 9 bases line up with TRBD1. Germline CDR1 is DFQATT and CDR2 is SNEGSKA (reference sequence). The CDR3 runs 13 residues. V shed 1 base and J 4 bases; nucleotides not matched to a gene: 2. Here the CDR3 reads CSARGDRDYEQYF. DNA of the CDR3: TGCAGTGCTAGAGGGGACAGGGATTACGAGCAGTACTTC.

There are a few counts of this clonotype. A read error may account for a junction end that differs from germline. The rearrangement uses TRBV5-6 and TRBJ2-3; D gene uncertain. This CDR3 region has 13 residues. The V gene's germline CDR1 is SGHDT and CDR2 YYEEEE. DNA of the CDR3: TGTGTCAGCAGCCCCTCTAGCACAGATACGCAGTATTTT. Translating it yields CVSSPSSTDTQYF.

This clonotype showed up many times. The chain uses TRBV3-1 and TRBJ1-5; D not certain. The CDR3 spans 15 residues. Trimming removed 4 bases from V and 5 bases from J, with 15 bases in between. From germline, CDR1 is LGHDT and CDR2 YNNKEL (reference sequence). The CDR3 region has the DNA TGTGCCAGCAGCCTAACACCGGCCGGGGATCAGCCCCAGCATTTT. Translated, it gives CASSLTPAGDQPQHF.

As regards this clonotype: A much larger clone lies one base from this, so it may be a read error. The chain recombines TRBV4-1 with TRBJ2-7, with TRBD1 matching 7 bases. Losses at the gene ends were 1 base for V and 3 bases for J; bases not matched to a gene: 6. This CDR3 is 15 amino acids long. Germline CDR1 and CDR2: MGHRA and YSYEKL. This CDR3 reads CASSQAKPGGYEQYF. CDR3 DNA: TGCGCCAGCAGCCAAGCTAAACCAGGGGGCTACGAGCAGTACTTC.

This clonotype occurred many times. The chain links TRBV6-6 to TRBJ2-3, with D possibly being TRBD2 (6 bases). Germline loops: CDR1 MNHNY, CDR2 SVGAGI (reference sequence). Trimming took 8 bases from V and 1 from J, leaving 16 bases between them. The CDR3 runs to 15 residues. CDR3 nucleotide sequence: TGTGCCAGCCAATCGGAGGGCCCGGGCACAGATACGCAGTATTTT. It translates to CASQSEGPGTDTQYF.

Comments on this clonotype: Germline and junction disagree at one end, which may indicate a read error. This chain connects TRBV5-1 to TRBJ1-2; 10 positions match TRBD1. The CDR3 has 13 amino acids. CDR1 is SGHRS, CDR2 YFSETQ, per germline. The DNA for the CDR3 is TGCACCAGCAGCGGTGGGACAGGGGATGGCTACACCTTC. It encodes CTSSGGTGDGYTF.

This sequence joins TRBV6-1 and TRBJ2-7, with a tentative D call TRBD1 (5 bases). Per the germline V gene, CDR1 is MNHNS and CDR2 is SASEGT. The CDR3 length is 12 residues. Trimming shortened V by 1 base and J by 6 bases, and 7 bases separated the two germline ends. The CDR3 region has the DNA TGTGCCAGCAGTGAAGGGGGCCTCGAGCAGTACTTC. This codes for CASSEGGLEQYF.

This clonotype was observed many times. This chain uses TRBV5-1 with TRBJ2-7, with TRBD1 matching over 7 bases. This CDR3 spans 13 amino acids. Germline V CDR1 and CDR2: SGHRS, YFSETQ. J was trimmed by 3 bases and V by 4 bases; bases with no gene match: 4. The CDR3 loop is CASSEGAYYEQYF. The CDR3 nucleotides read TGCGCCAGCAGCGAGGGGGCGTACTACGAGCAGTACTTC.

The chain has TRBV5-1 and TRBJ2-7; tentatively, D is TRBD1 (6 bases). This CDR3 region has 16 residues. In germline, CDR1 is SGHRS, CDR2 YFSETQ. V was shortened by 0 bases and J by 4 bases, with 17 bases between the two germline ends. This CDR3 reads CASSLAGQGTSYEQYF. CDR3 nucleotides: TGCGCCAGCAGCTTGGCCGGGCAGGGGACCTCGTACGAGCAGTACTTC.

At least ten counts were recorded for this clonotype. The chain links TRBV5-1 to TRBJ2-7; TRBD1 agrees at 9 bases. The CDR3 is made up of 15 amino acids. Germline V lookup: CDR1 SGHRS, CDR2 YFSETQ. V shed 4 bases and J 2 bases; nucleotides not matched to a gene: 7. CDR3 nucleotide sequence: TGCGCCAGCAGCCACGGGACAGGGACAACCTACGAGCAGTACTTC. Amino acid sequence: CASSHGTGTTYEQYF.

This clonotype was observed at least ten times. V is TRBV6-5 and J is TRBJ1-2; weak D call: TRBD1 (6 bases). Germline V lookup: CDR1 MNHEY, CDR2 SVGAGI. The CDR3 is made up of 13 amino acids. The V gene lost 2 bases and the J gene lost 2 bases, with 6 bases spanning the gap. In DNA, the CDR3 is TGTGCCAGCAGTTACACAGGGAACTATGGCTACACCTTC. Its translation: CASSYTGNYGYTF.

This clonotype was seen only once. A much larger clone differs by one base, so this may be a read error. V and J are TRBV6-5 and TRBJ2-2, with 10 bases aligning to TRBD1. This CDR3 spans 15 amino acids. The germline V gene encodes CDR1 MNHEY and CDR2 SVGAGI. The CDR3 DNA is TGTGCCAGCAGTTACGCGACAGGGGGCACCGTGGAGCTGTTTTTT. This translates into CASSYATGGTVELFF.

This clonotype has at least ten counts. This chain uses TRBV2 with TRBJ2-5; weak D call: TRBD2 (5 bases). CDR1 and CDR2 (germline): SNHLY, FYNNEI. The CDR3 totals 13 residues. The germline V and J ends were trimmed by 3 bases and 7 bases, with 12 bases remaining between them. CDR3 bases: TGTGCCAGCAGTGATACCCTACGGGGGACCCAGTACTTC. This codes for CASSDTLRGTQYF.

In this sample, this clonotype turned up a few times. The chain recombines TRBV20-1 with TRBJ1-1; 8 nucleotides align to TRBD1. The CDR3 contains 13 residues. The germline V gene has CDR1 DFQATT and CDR2 SNEGSKA (reference sequence). Losses at the gene ends were 8 bases for V and 8 bases for J; bases not matched to a gene: 13. CDR3: CSPNPGQGEEAFF. For the CDR3, the DNA is TGCAGTCCTAACCCAGGACAGGGTGAGGAAGCTTTCTTT.

This clonotype was seen ten or more times. The V gene is TRBV20-1, the J gene TRBJ2-7; D possibly corresponds to TRBD1 (7 bases). Germline-derived CDR1 and CDR2 are DFQATT and SNEGSKA (reference sequence). The CDR3 loop spans 14 amino acids. Between the trimmed V and J ends, which lost 3 bases and 1 base, there was a span of 13 bases. The CDR3 loop is CSARRDSFSYEQYF. CDR3 nucleotides: TGCAGTGCTAGGCGGGACAGCTTTTCCTACGAGCAGTACTTC.

This clonotype was seen ten or more times. The chain couples TRBV5-1 to TRBJ1-1; D is perhaps TRBD1 (5 bases). The CDR3 length is 14 residues. The V and J ends lost 0 bases and 0 bases respectively, with 6 bases between them. Germline CDR1 is SGHRS and CDR2 is YFSETQ. In DNA form, the CDR3 reads TGCGCCAGCAGCTTGGACAGGCTGAACACTGAAGCTTTCTTT. Protein sequence: CASSLDRLNTEAFF.